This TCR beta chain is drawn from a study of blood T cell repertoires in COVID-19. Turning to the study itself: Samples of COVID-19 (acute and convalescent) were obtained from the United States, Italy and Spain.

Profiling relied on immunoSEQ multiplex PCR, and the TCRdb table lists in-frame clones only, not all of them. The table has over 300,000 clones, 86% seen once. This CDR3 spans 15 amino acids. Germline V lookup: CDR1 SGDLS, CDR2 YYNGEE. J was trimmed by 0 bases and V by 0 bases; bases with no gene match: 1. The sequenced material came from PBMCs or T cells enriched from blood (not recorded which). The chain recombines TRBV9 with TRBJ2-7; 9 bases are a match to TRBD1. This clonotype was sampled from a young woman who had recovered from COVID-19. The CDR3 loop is CASSVGTGDSYEQYF. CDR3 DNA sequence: TGTGCCAGCAGCGTAGGGACAGGGGACTCCTACGAGCAGTACTTC.